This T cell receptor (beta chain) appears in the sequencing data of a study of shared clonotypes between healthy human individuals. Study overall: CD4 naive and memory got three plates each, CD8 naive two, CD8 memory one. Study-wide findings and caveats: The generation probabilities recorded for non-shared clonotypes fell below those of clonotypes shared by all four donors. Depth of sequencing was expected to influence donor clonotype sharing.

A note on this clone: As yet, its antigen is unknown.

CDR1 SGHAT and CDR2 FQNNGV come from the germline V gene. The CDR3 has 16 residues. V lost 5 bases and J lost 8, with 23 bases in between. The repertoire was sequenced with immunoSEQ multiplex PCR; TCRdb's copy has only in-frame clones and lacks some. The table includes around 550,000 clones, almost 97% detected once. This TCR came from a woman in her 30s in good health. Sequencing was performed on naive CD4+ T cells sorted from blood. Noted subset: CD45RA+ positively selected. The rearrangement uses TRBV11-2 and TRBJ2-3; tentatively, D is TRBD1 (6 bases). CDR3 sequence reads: CASSPRLLPQQGTQYF. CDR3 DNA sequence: TGTGCCAGCAGCCCCCGTTTGTTGCCGCAACAGGGTACGCAGTATTTT.